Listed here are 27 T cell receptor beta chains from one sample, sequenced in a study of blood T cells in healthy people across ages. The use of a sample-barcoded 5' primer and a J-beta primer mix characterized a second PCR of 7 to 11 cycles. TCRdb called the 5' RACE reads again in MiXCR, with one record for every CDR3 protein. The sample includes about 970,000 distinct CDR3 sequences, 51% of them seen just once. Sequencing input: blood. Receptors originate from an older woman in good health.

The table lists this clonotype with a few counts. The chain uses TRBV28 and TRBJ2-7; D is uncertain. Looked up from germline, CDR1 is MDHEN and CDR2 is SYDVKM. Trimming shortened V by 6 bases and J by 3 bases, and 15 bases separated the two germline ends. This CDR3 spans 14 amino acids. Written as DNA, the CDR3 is TGTGCCAGCAGCCTGGGTGGGGTAATCTACGAGCAGTACTTC. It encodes CASSLGGVIYEQYF.

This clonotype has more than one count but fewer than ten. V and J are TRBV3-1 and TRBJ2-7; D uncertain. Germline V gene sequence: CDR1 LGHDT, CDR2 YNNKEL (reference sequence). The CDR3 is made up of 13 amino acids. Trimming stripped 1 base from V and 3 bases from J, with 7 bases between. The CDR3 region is CASSQGTVYEQYF. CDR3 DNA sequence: TGTGCCAGCAGCCAAGGAACCGTCTACGAGCAGTACTTC.

The CDR3 loop reads CASTEVVSGYTF. CDR3 nucleotide sequence: TGTGCCAGCACTGAGGTGGTGAGTGGCTACACCTTC. The chain uses TRBV2 and TRBJ1-2; no definite D call. CDR1 SNHLY and CDR2 FYNNEI come from the germline V gene. Deletions cut 7 bases from V and 7 bases from J, with 13 bases between. This CDR3 contains 12 residues.

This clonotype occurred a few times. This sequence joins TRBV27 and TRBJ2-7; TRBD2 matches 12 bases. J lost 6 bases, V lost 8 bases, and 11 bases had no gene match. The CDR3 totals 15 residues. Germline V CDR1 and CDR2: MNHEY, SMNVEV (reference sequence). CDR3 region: CASSTSGRPGSEQYF. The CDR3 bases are TGTGCCAGCTCAACTAGCGGGAGGCCGGGGAGCGAGCAGTACTTC.

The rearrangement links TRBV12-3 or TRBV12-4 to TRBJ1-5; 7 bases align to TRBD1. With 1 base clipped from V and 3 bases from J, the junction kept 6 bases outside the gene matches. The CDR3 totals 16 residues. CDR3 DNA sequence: TGTGCCAGCAGTTTAGGCACAGGGGCAAACAATCAGCCCCAGCATTTT. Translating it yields CASSLGTGANNQPQHF.

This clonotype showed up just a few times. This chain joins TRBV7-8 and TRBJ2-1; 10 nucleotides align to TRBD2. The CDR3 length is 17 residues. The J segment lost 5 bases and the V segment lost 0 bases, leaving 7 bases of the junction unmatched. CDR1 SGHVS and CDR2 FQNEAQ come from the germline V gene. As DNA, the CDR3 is TGTGCCAGCAGCTTAGCGCGCTCTAGCGGGGGCCACAATGAGCAGTTCTTC. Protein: CASSLARSSGGHNEQFF.

CDR3: CASSPPPGLRNWIDGYTF. In DNA, the CDR3 is TGTGCCAGCAGCCCCCCCCCAGGGTTGAGAAATTGGATCGATGGCTACACCTTC. The rearrangement uses TRBV7-8 and TRBJ1-2; D might be TRBD1 (5 bases). The V and J ends lost 5 bases and 6 bases respectively, with 28 bases between them. Germline values: CDR1 SGHVS, CDR2 FQNEAQ. The CDR3 totals 18 residues.

CDR3 loop: CASSYEASEQYF. CDR3 coding DNA: TGTGCCAGCAGTTACGAGGCGAGCGAGCAGTACTTC. V gene TRBV6-6 combines with J gene TRBJ2-5, with D hard to call. With the DNA end fitting TRBJ2-7 better, the J assignment may be wrong. The CDR3 is made up of 12 amino acids. Germline V gene data show CDR1 as MNHNY and CDR2 as SVGAGI (reference sequence).

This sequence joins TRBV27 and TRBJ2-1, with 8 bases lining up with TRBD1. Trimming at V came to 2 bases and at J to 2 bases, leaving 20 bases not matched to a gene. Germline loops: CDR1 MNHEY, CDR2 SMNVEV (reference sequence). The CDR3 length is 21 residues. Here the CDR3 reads CASSLLPFEDRDLIAYNEQFF. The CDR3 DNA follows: TGTGCCAGCAGTTTACTTCCCTTCGAGGACAGGGATCTTATCGCCTACAATGAGCAGTTCTTC.

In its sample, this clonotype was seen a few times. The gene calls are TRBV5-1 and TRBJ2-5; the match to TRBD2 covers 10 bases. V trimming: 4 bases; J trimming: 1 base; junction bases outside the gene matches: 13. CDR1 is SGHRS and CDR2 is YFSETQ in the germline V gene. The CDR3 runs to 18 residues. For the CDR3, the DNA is TGCGCCAGCAGCACCGGGACTAGCGTCGTTTGGGGCCAAGAGACCCAGTACTTC. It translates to CASSTGTSVVWGQETQYF.

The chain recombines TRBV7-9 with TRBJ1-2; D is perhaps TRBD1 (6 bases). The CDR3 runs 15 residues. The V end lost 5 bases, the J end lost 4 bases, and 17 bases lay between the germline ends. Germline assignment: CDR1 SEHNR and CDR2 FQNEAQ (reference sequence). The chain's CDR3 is CASSPEGGKGYGYTF. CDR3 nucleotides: TGTGCCAGCAGCCCAGAGGGGGGGAAGGGCTATGGCTACACCTTC.

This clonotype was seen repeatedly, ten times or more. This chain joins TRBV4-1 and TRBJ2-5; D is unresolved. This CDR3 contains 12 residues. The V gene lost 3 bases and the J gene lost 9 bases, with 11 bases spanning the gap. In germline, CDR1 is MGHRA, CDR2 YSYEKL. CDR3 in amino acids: CASSHVSAAQYF. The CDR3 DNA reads TGCGCCAGCAGCCACGTCTCGGCGGCCCAGTACTTC.

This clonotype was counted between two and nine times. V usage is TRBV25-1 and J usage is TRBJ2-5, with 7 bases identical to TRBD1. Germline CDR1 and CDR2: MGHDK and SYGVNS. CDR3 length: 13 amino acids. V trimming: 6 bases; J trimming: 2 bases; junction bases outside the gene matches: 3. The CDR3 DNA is TGTGCCAGCAGATTCAGGGGGCAAGAGACCCAGTACTTC. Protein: CASRFRGQETQYF.

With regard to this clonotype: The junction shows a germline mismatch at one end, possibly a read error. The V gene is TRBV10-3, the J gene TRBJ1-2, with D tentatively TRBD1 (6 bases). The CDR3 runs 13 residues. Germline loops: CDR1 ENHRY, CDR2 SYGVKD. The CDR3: CAIARGVNYGYTF. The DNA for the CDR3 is TGCGCCATCGCAAGGGGGGTTAACTATGGCTACACCTTC.

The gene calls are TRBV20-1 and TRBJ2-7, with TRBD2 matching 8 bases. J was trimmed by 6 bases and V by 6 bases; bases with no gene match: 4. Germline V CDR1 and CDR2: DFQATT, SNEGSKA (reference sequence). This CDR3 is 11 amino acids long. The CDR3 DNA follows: TGCAGTGCCGAGGGACTAGGCGAGCAGTACTTC. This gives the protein CSAEGLGEQYF.

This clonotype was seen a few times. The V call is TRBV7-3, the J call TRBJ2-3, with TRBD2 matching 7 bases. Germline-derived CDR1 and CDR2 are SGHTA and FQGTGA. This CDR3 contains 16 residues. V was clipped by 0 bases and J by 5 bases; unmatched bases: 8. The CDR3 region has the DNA TGTGCCAGCAGCTTAACGGGTGGCGGGAGAGGAGATACGCAGTATTTT. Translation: CASSLTGGGRGDTQYF.

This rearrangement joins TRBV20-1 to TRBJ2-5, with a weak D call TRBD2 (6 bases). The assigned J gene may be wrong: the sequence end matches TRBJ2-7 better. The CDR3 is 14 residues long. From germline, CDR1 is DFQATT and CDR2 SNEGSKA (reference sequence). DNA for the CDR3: TGCAGTGCTAGTTCCGCGGGACGTATCTCCGAGCAGTACTTC. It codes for CSASSAGRISEQYF.

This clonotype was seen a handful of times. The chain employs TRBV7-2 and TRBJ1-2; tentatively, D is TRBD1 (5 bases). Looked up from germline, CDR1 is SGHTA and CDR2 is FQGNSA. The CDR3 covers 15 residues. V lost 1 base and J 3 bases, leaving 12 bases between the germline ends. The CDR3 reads CASSLGGGIDYGYTF. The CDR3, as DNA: TGTGCCAGCAGCTTAGGGGGCGGTATTGACTATGGCTACACCTTC.

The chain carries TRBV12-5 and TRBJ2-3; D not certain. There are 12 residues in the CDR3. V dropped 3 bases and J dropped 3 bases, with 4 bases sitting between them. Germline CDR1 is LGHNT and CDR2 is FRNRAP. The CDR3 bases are TGTGCTAGTGGTTTCTTGACAGATACGCAGTATTTT. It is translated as CASGFLTDTQYF.

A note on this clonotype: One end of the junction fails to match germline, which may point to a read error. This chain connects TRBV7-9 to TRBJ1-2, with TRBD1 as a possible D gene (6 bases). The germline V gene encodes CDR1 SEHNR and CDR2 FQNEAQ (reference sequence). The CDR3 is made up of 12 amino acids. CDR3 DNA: TGTGCCAACAGCACGGACAGAAATGGCTACACCTTC. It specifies CANSTDRNGYTF.

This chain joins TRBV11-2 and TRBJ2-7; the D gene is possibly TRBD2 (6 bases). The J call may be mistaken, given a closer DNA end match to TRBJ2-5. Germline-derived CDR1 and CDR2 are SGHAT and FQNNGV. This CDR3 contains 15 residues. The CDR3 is CASSLVGRDLETQYF. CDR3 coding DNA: TGTGCCAGCAGCTTAGTGGGGCGGGATTTGGAGACCCAGTACTTC.

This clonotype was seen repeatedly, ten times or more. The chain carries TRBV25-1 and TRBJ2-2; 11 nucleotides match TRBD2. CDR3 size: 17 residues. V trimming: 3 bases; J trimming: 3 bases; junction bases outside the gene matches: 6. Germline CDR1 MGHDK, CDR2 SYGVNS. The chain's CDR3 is CASSDPGLAEDTGELFF. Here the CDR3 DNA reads TGTGCCAGCAGTGATCCGGGACTAGCGGAGGACACCGGGGAGCTGTTTTTT.

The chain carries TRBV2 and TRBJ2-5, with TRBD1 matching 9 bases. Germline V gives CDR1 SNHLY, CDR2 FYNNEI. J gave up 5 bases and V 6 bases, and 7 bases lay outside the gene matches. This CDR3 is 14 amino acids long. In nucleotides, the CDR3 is TGTGCCAGCAGAACTACAGGGGGCCAGGAGACCCAGTACTTC. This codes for CASRTTGGQETQYF.

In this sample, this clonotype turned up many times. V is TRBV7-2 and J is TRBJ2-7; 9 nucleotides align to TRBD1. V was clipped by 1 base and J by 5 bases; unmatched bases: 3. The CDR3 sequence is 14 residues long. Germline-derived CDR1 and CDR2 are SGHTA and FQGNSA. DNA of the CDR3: TGTGCCAGCAGCTTAGGGGACAGGGTCCACGAGCAGTACTTC. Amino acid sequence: CASSLGDRVHEQYF. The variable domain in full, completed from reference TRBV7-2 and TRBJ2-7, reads GAGVSQSPSNKVTEKGKDVELRCDPISGHTALYWYRQSLGQGLEFLIYFQGNSAPDKSGLPSDRFSAERTGGSVSTLTIQRTQQEDSAVYLCASSLGDRVHEQYFGPGTRLTVT.

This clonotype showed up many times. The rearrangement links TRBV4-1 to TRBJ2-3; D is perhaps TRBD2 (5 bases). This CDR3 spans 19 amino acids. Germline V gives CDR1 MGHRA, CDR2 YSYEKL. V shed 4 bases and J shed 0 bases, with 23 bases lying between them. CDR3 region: CASSPRWRQVTSSTDTQYF. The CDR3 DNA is TGCGCCAGCAGCCCAAGGTGGAGGCAGGTGACCTCTAGCACAGATACGCAGTATTTT.

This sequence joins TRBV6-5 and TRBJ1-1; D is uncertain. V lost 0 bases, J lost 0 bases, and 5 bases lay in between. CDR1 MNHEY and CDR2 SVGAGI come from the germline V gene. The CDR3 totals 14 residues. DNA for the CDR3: TGTGCCAGCAGTTACTCGACAATGAACACTGAAGCTTTCTTT. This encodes CASSYSTMNTEAFF.

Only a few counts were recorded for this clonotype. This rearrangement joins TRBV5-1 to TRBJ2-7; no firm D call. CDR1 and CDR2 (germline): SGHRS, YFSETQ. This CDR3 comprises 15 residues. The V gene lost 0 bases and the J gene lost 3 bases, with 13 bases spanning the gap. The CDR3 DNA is TGCGCCAGCAGCTTGGGCAGCCCCCAACTCTACGAGCAGTACTTC. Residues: CASSLGSPQLYEQYF.